This TCR beta chain comes out of a study of identical twins. Trimming took 7 bases from V and 0 from J; bases not matched to a gene: 6. The CDR3 contains 15 residues. Germline CDR1 and CDR2: MDHEN and SYDVKM. This clonotype came up a few times. TCRdb reprocessed the 5' RACE reads via MiXCR and lists one record per CDR3 protein. The table has around 960,000 distinct CDR3 sequences, roughly an eighth seen once; the top ten hold 1.5% to 2%. The same specimen was also included in a second study, on yellow fever vaccine responses in identical twins.

Sequencing was done on a sample of PBMCs. The TCR was taken from a woman younger than 35 in good health. The V call is TRBV28, the J call TRBJ2-5, with TRBD2 matching over 9 bases. The CDR3: CASTQLAGNQETQYF. The CDR3, as DNA: TGTGCCAGCACCCAGCTAGCGGGGAACCAAGAGACCCAGTACTTC.